This passage covers 18 T cell receptor beta chains from one sample sequenced in a study of long-term antiretroviral therapy in people with HIV. At the survey level, the v3.0 immunoSEQ assay was run. TCRdb keeps only in-frame clones here, not all; method: immunoSEQ multiplex PCR. Here the sample spans roughly 16,000 clones, roughly 94% being singletons. Sequenced material: unsorted PBMCs, taken roughly 6.4 years after starting antiretroviral therapy. Source of these receptors: a woman in her fifties or sixties with HIV.

This clone was seen a single time. The chain combines TRBV5-1 with TRBJ2-7; TRBD1 is a possible D gene (5 bases). The germline V gene has CDR1 SGHRS and CDR2 YFSETQ. V was shortened by 4 bases and J by 2 bases, with 13 bases between the two germline ends. This CDR3 comprises 14 residues. The CDR3, as DNA: TGCGCCAGCAGCGTGCAGGGTTTGACCTACGAGCAGTACTTC. This gives the protein CASSVQGLTYEQYF. The full variable domain, with the rest looked up from reference TRBV5-1 and TRBJ2-7, is KAGVTQTPRYLIKTRGQQVTLSCSPISGHRSVSWYQQTPGQGLQFLFEYFSETQRNKGNFPGRFSGRQFSNSRSEMNVSTLELGDSALYLCASSVQGLTYEQYFGPGTRLTVT.

The chain couples TRBV5-1 to TRBJ1-2; no firm D call. Germline CDR1 reads SGHRS; CDR2 reads YFSETQ. Deletions cut 0 bases from V and 7 bases from J, with 7 bases between. The CDR3 consists of 12 residues. CDR3 nucleotides: TGCGCCAGCAGCTTGGGCGGAGGTGGCTACACCTTC. Encoded protein: CASSLGGGGYTF.

This rearrangement joins TRBV28 to TRBJ2-1, with 7 bases aligning to TRBD2. V lost 2 bases, J lost 2 bases, and 6 bases stayed unmatched. The CDR3 is made up of 16 amino acids. Germline-derived CDR1 and CDR2 are MDHEN and SYDVKM. The CDR3 coding sequence is TGTGCCAGCAGTTTAGGGGGGGGTATTACCTACAATGAGCAGTTCTTC. Its protein is CASSLGGGITYNEQFF. Using reference TRBV28 and TRBJ2-1 for the parts outside the CDR3, the full variable domain is DVKVTQSSRYLVKRTGEKVFLECVQDMDHENMFWYRQDPGLGLRLIYFSYDVKMKEKGDIPEGYSVSREKKERFSLILESASTNQTSMYLCASSLGGGITYNEQFFGPGTRLTVL.

The V and J genes are TRBV5-1 and TRBJ1-6; D remains ambiguous. CDR3 length: 13 amino acids. Trimming pared 3 bases from V and 9 bases from J, leaving 10 bases between. Germline V CDR1 and CDR2: SGHRS, YFSETQ. The CDR3 protein is CASSSSGGSPLHF. The CDR3 nucleotides are TGCGCCAGCAGCTCCTCTGGTGGTTCACCCCTCCACTTT.

The chain couples TRBV4-3 to TRBJ2-1, with 12 bases identical to TRBD2. Trimming at V came to 1 base and at J to 10 bases, leaving 8 bases not matched to a gene. CDR1 and CDR2 (germline): LGHNA, YSLEER. CDR3 length equals 16 residues. CDR3 DNA: TGCGCCAGCAGCCAAGGACTAGCGGGAGCCGGAGGGGAGCAGTTCTTC. Translating gives CASSQGLAGAGGEQFF.

The rearrangement links TRBV11-2 to TRBJ1-2; D ambiguous. The CDR3 loop spans 14 amino acids. CDR1 SGHAT and CDR2 FQNNGV come from the germline V gene. V was trimmed by 3 bases and J by 4 bases, leaving 12 bases between them. CDR3 nucleotides: TGTGCCAGCAGCTTCACCACTTCGGCCTATGGCTACACCTTC. It yields the protein CASSFTTSAYGYTF.

Written as DNA, the CDR3 is TGTGCCAGCAGCTTAGGCGGGGCGGGAGCCACCTACAATGAGCAGTTCTTC. As protein: CASSLGGAGATYNEQFF. This chain joins TRBV7-8 and TRBJ2-1, with 7 bases identical to TRBD2. CDR3 length: 17 residues. The V segment lost 1 base and the J segment 2 bases; nucleotides outside the gene matches: 8. In germline, CDR1 is SGHVS, CDR2 FQNEAQ.

The chain uses TRBV5-1 and TRBJ1-1, with 8 bases aligning to TRBD1. V gave up 1 base and J gave up 0 bases; unmatched junction bases: 2. CDR1 is SGHRS and CDR2 is YFSETQ in the germline V gene. The CDR3 length is 15 residues. CDR3: CASSLWGQVNTEAFF. Written as DNA, the CDR3 is TGCGCCAGCAGCTTGTGGGGACAGGTGAACACTGAAGCTTTCTTT.

This chain links TRBV6-5 with TRBJ1-5; no definite D call. V was trimmed by 8 bases and J by 0 bases, leaving 14 bases between them. This CDR3 comprises 15 residues. Germline assignment: CDR1 MNHEY and CDR2 SVGAGI. The CDR3 sequence: CASLISRYSNQPQHF. In DNA form, the CDR3 reads TGTGCCAGCTTAATCTCCCGATATAGCAATCAGCCCCAGCATTTT.

Remarks on this clone: Given the absence of the conserved phenylalanine or tryptophan at the CDR3 end, a read error is likely. The DNA is left out, because the CDR3 cannot be placed on it with certainty; the CDR3 is given as TCRdb lists it. The chain is built from TRBV7-9 and TRBJ1-2. Germline values: CDR1 SEHNR, CDR2 FQNEAQ (reference sequence). The CDR3 sequence runs 11 residues, both termini included. CDR3 loop: CASSSGYSLSL.

The rearrangement uses TRBV5-4 and TRBJ1-2; D is ambiguous. Germline V gives CDR1 SGHNT, CDR2 YYREEE (reference sequence). This CDR3 region has 13 residues. Trimming left V 4 bases short and J 2 bases short, with 9 bases between. As DNA, the CDR3 is TGTGCCAGCAGCCTATCAGCAAACTATGGCTACACCTTC. Translating it yields CASSLSANYGYTF.

The CDR3 here is CASSHTPNYNEQFF. The DNA of the CDR3 is TGTGCCAGCAGCCATACCCCAAACTACAATGAGCAGTTCTTC. The chain has TRBV7-8 and TRBJ2-1; D remains ambiguous. V lost 5 bases to trimming and J lost 3 bases, with 11 bases between them. The germline V gene has CDR1 SGHVS and CDR2 FQNEAQ. The CDR3 covers 14 residues.

V gene TRBV7-9 combines with J gene TRBJ2-7; no reliable D call. Trimming stripped 5 bases from V and 3 bases from J, with 8 bases between. The CDR3 runs 12 residues. CDR1 and CDR2 from the germline V gene are SEHNR and FQNEAQ (reference sequence). The CDR3 coding sequence is TGTGCCAGCAGCCCCTCAGACTACGAGCAGTACTTC. Amino acids: CASSPSDYEQYF.

The chain uses TRBV7-2 and TRBJ1-5; weak D call: TRBD1 (5 bases). Trimming took off 5 bases at V and 6 bases at J, with 17 bases between the two ends. The CDR3 contains 15 residues. Germline lookup yields CDR1 SGHTA and CDR2 FQGNSA. The CDR3 sequence: CASSLDQGVSQPQHF. The CDR3 region has the DNA TGTGCCAGCAGCCTTGACCAGGGCGTGAGTCAGCCCCAGCATTTT.

The V and J genes are TRBV18 and TRBJ2-7, with 12 bases matching TRBD1. The CDR3 consists of 18 residues. The V gene's germline CDR1 is KGHSH and CDR2 LQKENI. J gave up 6 bases and V 1 base, and 13 bases lay outside the gene matches. CDR3 region: CASSPRTPAGTGGGEQYF. The CDR3 region has the DNA TGTGCCAGCTCACCACGCACCCCCGCCGGGACAGGGGGCGGCGAGCAGTACTTC. Looking up the rest from reference TRBV18 and TRBJ2-7 gives the full variable domain: NAGVMQNPRHLVRRRGQEARLRCSPMKGHSHVYWYRQLPEEGLKFMVYLQKENIIDESGMPKERFSAEFPKEGPSILRIQQVVRGDSAAYFCASSPRTPAGTGGGEQYFGPGTRLTVT.

This chain joins TRBV5-1 and TRBJ2-7, with 10 bases fitting TRBD1. The CDR3 totals 14 residues. Per germline, CDR1 SGHRS and CDR2 YFSETQ. V lost 4 bases, J lost 3 bases, and 4 bases stayed unmatched. CDR3 coding DNA: TGCGCCAGCAGCCCGGACAGGGGGAGCTACGAGCAGTACTTC. Its translation: CASSPDRGSYEQYF.

The CDR3 DNA reads TGTGCCAGCAGTTCTGGACAGGGCGGAGGTAACTATGGCTACACCTTC. Translated, it gives CASSSGQGGGNYGYTF. V and J are TRBV28 and TRBJ1-2, with 8 bases that match TRBD1. V was clipped by 4 bases and J by 1 base; unmatched bases: 8. Germline CDR1 and CDR2: MDHEN and SYDVKM. This CDR3 spans 16 amino acids.

The sample holds one count of this clone. The CDR3 sequence: CASSYLEDTEAFF. The CDR3 region has the DNA TGTGCCAGCAGTTACCTTGAGGACACTGAAGCTTTCTTT. The V gene is TRBV6-6, the J gene TRBJ1-1; D ambiguous. Germline V lookup: CDR1 MNHNY, CDR2 SVGAGI (reference sequence). The CDR3 loop spans 13 amino acids. V dropped 2 bases and J dropped 3 bases, with 7 bases sitting between them.